Listed here are 17 T cell receptor beta chains from one sample, sequenced in a study of graft-versus-host responses after intestinal transplantation. TCRdb keeps only in-frame clones here, not all; method: immunoSEQ multiplex PCR. Among more than 12,000 clones listed, more than 30% were seen once. Irradiated, violet-dye-labeled stimulator cells, some 200,000 in number, were plated with some 200,000 CFSE-labeled responder cells. This sample comprised alloreactive CD8+ T cells from a mixed lymphocyte reaction culture, obtained before intestinal transplant. Regarding subset: CFSE-low proliferating T cells sorted from roughly 6-day pre-transplant mixed lymphocyte reaction (GvH or HvG direction). Receptor source: a human patient who received an intestinal transplant.

V usage is TRBV6-5 and J usage is TRBJ2-7, with TRBD2 identical over 8 bases. V dropped 5 bases and J dropped 7; count of bases not matched to a gene: 4. From germline, CDR1 is MNHEY and CDR2 SVGAGI. The CDR3 loop spans 12 amino acids. In DNA form, the CDR3 reads TGTGCCAGCAGTCCGGGAGGGTGGGAGCAGTACTTC. Its translation: CASSPGGWEQYF.

CDR3 protein: CASSVGAGETGELFF. The CDR3 DNA is TGTGCCAGCAGCGTAGGAGCAGGGGAAACCGGGGAGCTGTTTTTT. V usage is TRBV9 and J usage is TRBJ2-2, with D possibly being TRBD1 (6 bases). This CDR3 is 15 amino acids long. CDR1 is SGDLS and CDR2 is YYNGEE in the germline V gene. V was trimmed by 0 bases and J by 5 bases, leaving 11 bases between them.

This clone was counted a few times. The V gene is TRBV7-8, the J gene TRBJ2-3, with D possibly being TRBD2 (6 bases). The CDR3 consists of 17 residues. V lost 2 bases to trimming and J lost 2 bases, with 17 bases between them. Germline CDR1 reads SGHVS; CDR2 reads FQNEAQ. The CDR3 DNA is TGTGCCAGCAGCTTACCCCCCGGGGGAGGCGACACAGATACGCAGTATTTT. It specifies CASSLPPGGGDTDTQYF.

This chain links TRBV7-3 with TRBJ1-3, with D maybe TRBD1 (6 bases). V was cut by 2 bases and J by 8 bases, with 16 bases left in between. From germline, CDR1 is SGHTA and CDR2 FQGTGA. The CDR3 covers 15 residues. DNA for the CDR3: TGTGCCAGCAGCTTACTGCCAGGGGATGAGGACACCATATATTTT. Its protein is CASSLLPGDEDTIYF.

This clone was detected only a few times. This chain links TRBV10-3 with TRBJ2-3, with 9 bases identical to TRBD1. CDR3 length: 13 residues. Germline CDR1 ENHRY, CDR2 SYGVKD. V shed 6 bases and J 6 bases; nucleotides not matched to a gene: 4. The chain's CDR3 is CAIRGQGEDTQYF. The CDR3 coding sequence is TGTGCCATCAGGGGACAGGGAGAGGATACGCAGTATTTT.

A few counts support this clone. In DNA form, the CDR3 reads TGCACCAGCAGCCAAGAGGGCGCTAGCGGGGGAGAGACCCAGTACTTC. It translates to CTSSQEGASGGETQYF. The rearrangement links TRBV1 to TRBJ2-5; the table calls TRBD2, which could not be checked here. TRBV1 constitutes a pseudogene. The CDR3 is 16 residues long.

V gene TRBV28 combines with J gene TRBJ2-1; 12 bases are a match to TRBD2. This CDR3 region has 17 residues. The trim removed 5 bases at V and 2 bases at J, leaving 7 bases unmatched. Germline assignment: CDR1 MDHEN and CDR2 SYDVKM. CDR3 DNA sequence: TGTGCCAGCAGTACACGACTAGCGGGAGTAACCTACAATGAGCAGTTCTTC. It encodes CASSTRLAGVTYNEQFF.

This clone has only a few counts. This chain joins TRBV6-1 and TRBJ1-1, with 10 bases matching TRBD1. Losses at the gene ends were 5 bases for V and 0 bases for J; bases not matched to a gene: 3. Germline loops: CDR1 MNHNS, CDR2 SASEGT. This CDR3 contains 15 residues. The DNA for the CDR3 is TGTGCCAGCAGTTTGACAGGGGGCCTGAACACTGAAGCTTTCTTT. The encoded protein is CASSLTGGLNTEAFF.

The rearrangement uses TRBV2 and TRBJ2-1, with 8 bases that match TRBD1. Trimming removed 7 bases from V and 0 bases from J; junction bases left unmatched: 5. The germline V gene encodes CDR1 SNHLY and CDR2 FYNNEI. The CDR3 consists of 15 residues. The CDR3 region is CASKTGTGSYNEQFF. In nucleotides, the CDR3 is TGTGCCAGCAAGACCGGGACAGGCTCCTACAATGAGCAGTTCTTC.

The chain carries TRBV30 and TRBJ2-5; D not resolved. The V and J ends lost 0 bases and 3 bases respectively, with 8 bases between them. This CDR3 is built from 13 residues. Germline CDR1 GTSNPN, CDR2 SVGIG (reference sequence). CDR3 in DNA: TGTGCCTGGAGTGTCGAGATAAAAGAGACCCAGTACTTC. It yields the protein CAWSVEIKETQYF.

Here the CDR3 DNA reads TGCAGCGTTGAACTTGCGGGGGGGCCGGGCGAGCAGTACTTC. This encodes CSVELAGGPGEQYF. The chain employs TRBV29-1 and TRBJ2-7; 9 bases map to TRBD2. This CDR3 region has 14 residues. Per the germline V gene, CDR1 is SQVTM and CDR2 is ANQGSEA. V lost 2 bases to trimming and J lost 6 bases; unmatched junction nucleotides: 8.

The rearrangement uses TRBV7-2 and TRBJ2-7; D uncertain. In germline, CDR1 is SGHTA, CDR2 FQGNSA. V dropped 2 bases and J dropped 2 bases, with 7 bases sitting between them. This CDR3 region has 13 residues. The CDR3 DNA sequence: TGTGCCAGCAGCTTACGCGGTCCCTACGAGCAGTACTTC. Its translation is CASSLRGPYEQYF.

This sequence joins TRBV30 and TRBJ1-5, with no clear D. Germline assignment: CDR1 GTSNPN and CDR2 SVGIG (reference sequence). This CDR3 has 13 residues. Trimming removed 0 bases at V and 2 bases at J, with 5 bases between. CDR3 protein: CAWSVLGNQPQHF. CDR3 bases: TGTGCCTGGAGTGTACTCGGCAATCAGCCCCAGCATTTT.

This clone was found a few times. The chain links TRBV10-3 to TRBJ2-2; TRBD2 matches at 8 bases. The CDR3 is 14 amino acids. J was trimmed by 8 bases and V by 6 bases; bases with no gene match: 8. The V gene's germline CDR1 is ENHRY and CDR2 SYGVKD. The CDR3 region is CAISMGAGAGELFF. Here the CDR3 DNA reads TGTGCCATCAGCATGGGAGCGGGAGCTGGGGAGCTGTTTTTT.

This clone was counted only a few times. The J gene is TRBJ2-3, the V gene TRBV13, with 8 bases aligning to TRBD2. This CDR3 comprises 18 residues. The V gene end was trimmed by 5 bases and the J gene end by 0 bases; junction bases not matched to a gene: 13. Germline CDR1 and CDR2: PRHDT and FYEKMQ (reference sequence). Here the CDR3 reads CASSRLRSGSPSTDTQYF. In DNA, the CDR3 is TGTGCCAGCAGCCGGCTAAGAAGCGGGAGCCCGAGCACAGATACGCAGTATTTT.

This clone was counted only a few times. The chain uses TRBV2 and TRBJ2-1; the match to TRBD2 covers 10 bases. This CDR3 comprises 15 residues. The germline V gene has CDR1 SNHLY and CDR2 FYNNEI. The ends lost 9 bases at V and 8 bases at J; junction bases unmatched: 13. In DNA form, the CDR3 reads TGTGCCAGTGAGGGGGTAGCGGGGGGATTGGATGAGCAGTTCTTC. It yields the protein CASEGVAGGLDEQFF.

This clone was detected only a few times. V and J are TRBV30 and TRBJ1-5; perhaps TRBD1 as D (5 bases). V was trimmed by 0 bases and J by 2 bases, leaving 8 bases between them. This CDR3 region has 14 residues. Germline-derived CDR1 and CDR2 are GTSNPN and SVGIG (reference sequence). CDR3 DNA: TGTGCCTGGAGTGTAGGGGCGGGCAATCAGCCCCAGCATTTT. Its translation: CAWSVGAGNQPQHF.